This T cell receptor (beta chain) was identified during a study of OX40 agonist ivuxolimab in advanced cancers. Study context: Ivuxolimab, an agonistic anti-OX40 (CD134) antibody, was given to patients.

Findings and limits, study-wide: In the 0.1 to 3.0 mg/kg range, CD4+ and CD8+ blood T cells had expanded clonally by week 6.

Profiled with immunoSEQ multiplex PCR; TCRdb holds only in-frame clones, not every one. The sample comprises tens of thousands of clones, approximately 90% of which are singletons, and approximately 0.5% rests with the top ten. The length of the CDR3 is 16 residues. In germline, CDR1 is SGHDT, CDR2 YYEEEE. Trimming shortened V by 1 base and J by 0 bases, and 10 bases separated the two germline ends. For this clone: The antigen remains undetermined.

This clonotype originated in an adult with an advanced solid tumor such as melanoma, head and neck, liver or kidney cancer. The material was CD4+ or CD8+ T cells sorted from blood, obtained in a trial of the OX40 agonist ivuxolimab. The V call is TRBV5-6, the J call TRBJ2-2; D remains unclear. CDR3 region: CASSLFGESNTGELFF. In nucleotides, the CDR3 is TGTGCCAGCAGCTTGTTTGGGGAATCGAACACCGGGGAGCTGTTTTTT.